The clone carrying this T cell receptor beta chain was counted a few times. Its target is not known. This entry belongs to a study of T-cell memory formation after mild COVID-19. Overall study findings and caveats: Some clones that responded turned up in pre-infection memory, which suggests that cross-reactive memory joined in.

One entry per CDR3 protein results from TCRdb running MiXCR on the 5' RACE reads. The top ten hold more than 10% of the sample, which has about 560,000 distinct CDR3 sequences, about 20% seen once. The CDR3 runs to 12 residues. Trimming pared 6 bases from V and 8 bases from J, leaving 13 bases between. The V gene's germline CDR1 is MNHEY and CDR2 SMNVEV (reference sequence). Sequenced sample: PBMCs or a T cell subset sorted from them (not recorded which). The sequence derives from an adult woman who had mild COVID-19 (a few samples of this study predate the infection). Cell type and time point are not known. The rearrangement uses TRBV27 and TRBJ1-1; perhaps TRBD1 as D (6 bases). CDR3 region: CASRSTGTEAFF. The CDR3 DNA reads TGTGCCAGCAGGAGTACAGGGACCGAAGCTTTCTTT.